This passage covers 11 T cell receptor beta chains from one sample sequenced in a study of blood T cell repertoires in COVID-19. Profiling relied on immunoSEQ multiplex PCR, and the TCRdb table lists in-frame clones only, not all of them. The data contain 270,000 or so clones, around 88% of them singletons. The specimen was peripheral blood. The receptors derive from a man aged 40-49 years with acute or convalescent COVID-19.

The V call is TRBV14, the J call TRBJ1-2; D gene unclear. The V and J ends lost 0 bases and 7 bases respectively, with 18 bases between them. The CDR3 extends over 16 amino acids. Germline lookup yields CDR1 SGHDN and CDR2 FVKESK. The CDR3: CASSQEGLSRSGGYTF. The CDR3 DNA follows: TGTGCCAGCAGCCAAGAAGGGTTGAGTCGTAGCGGTGGCTACACCTTC. Full variable domain (outside the CDR3, taken from reference TRBV14 and TRBJ1-2): EAGVTQFPSHSVIEKGQTVTLRCDPISGHDNLYWYRRVMGKEIKFLLHFVKESKQDESGMPNNRFLAERTGGTYSTLKVQPAELEDSGVYFCASSQEGLSRSGGYTFGSGTRLTVV.

V and J are TRBV7-9 and TRBJ1-4; TRBD1 is a possible D gene (6 bases). The CDR3 contains 12 residues. Trimming cost V 5 bases and J 14 bases, with 15 bases left between them. CDR1 SEHNR and CDR2 FQNEAQ come from the germline V gene (reference sequence). The CDR3 spells CASSPQGNWLFF. The CDR3 DNA is TGTGCCAGCAGCCCACAGGGAAATTGGCTGTTTTTT.

This clone has only a few counts. The gene calls are TRBV2 and TRBJ2-3; TRBD2 matches at 14 bases. J lost 4 bases, V lost 4 bases, and 4 bases had no gene match. The CDR3 is 16 residues long. The germline gives CDR1 SNHLY, CDR2 FYNNEI. The CDR3 loop is CASSVPGLAGADTQYF. Here the CDR3 DNA reads TGTGCCAGCAGTGTCCCGGGACTAGCGGGGGCAGATACGCAGTATTTT.

The chain uses TRBV5-1 and TRBJ1-5, with D perhaps TRBD1 (6 bases). The CDR3 consists of 15 residues. Trimming took off 4 bases at V and 2 bases at J, with 13 bases between the two ends. Germline CDR1 reads SGHRS; CDR2 reads YFSETQ. The CDR3 nucleotides read TGCGCCAGCAGCCCCGTAGGGGGAGGCAATCAGCCCCAGCATTTT. It yields the protein CASSPVGGGNQPQHF. Full variable domain (rest looked up from reference TRBV5-1 and TRBJ1-5): KAGVTQTPRYLIKTRGQQVTLSCSPISGHRSVSWYQQTPGQGLQFLFEYFSETQRNKGNFPGRFSGRQFSNSRSEMNVSTLELGDSALYLCASSPVGGGNQPQHFGDGTRLSIL.

In its sample, this clone was seen a few times. The chain joins TRBV5-1 to TRBJ1-1, with 12 bases that match TRBD1. CDR3 length: 16 residues. Unmatched junction bases numbered 5, after V lost 5 bases and J lost 0 bases. Germline V gene data show CDR1 as SGHRS and CDR2 as YFSETQ. CDR3: CASRPGTGGMNTEAFF. DNA for the CDR3: TGCGCCAGCAGACCCGGGACAGGGGGCATGAACACTGAAGCTTTCTTT.

This rearrangement joins TRBV14 to TRBJ2-7; TRBD1 aligns across 7 bases. This CDR3 contains 14 residues. The V gene end was trimmed by 5 bases and the J gene end by 6 bases; junction bases not matched to a gene: 10. The germline V gene encodes CDR1 SGHDN and CDR2 FVKESK. This chain's CDR3 is CASSTGQVGSEQYF. CDR3 sequence (DNA): TGTGCCAGCAGCACCGGACAGGTCGGCAGCGAGCAGTACTTC.

The genes are TRBV19 and TRBJ2-1; 9 positions match TRBD2. This CDR3 comprises 15 residues. J lost 0 bases, V lost 6 bases, and 3 bases had no gene match. Germline loops: CDR1 LNHDA, CDR2 SQIVND (reference sequence). CDR3 DNA: TGTGCCAGTAGAGAACTAGCGGGCTCCTACAATGAGCAGTTCTTC. The encoded protein is CASRELAGSYNEQFF.

Points on this clone: The sample has other DNA sequences that encode this CDR3 too. The chain couples TRBV5-1 to TRBJ2-7; the D gene is possibly TRBD1 (6 bases). V was shortened by 4 bases and J by 1 base, with 12 bases between the two germline ends. CDR3 length: 14 residues. Germline CDR1 reads SGHRS; CDR2 reads YFSETQ. The CDR3 DNA reads TGCGCCAGCAGCCCGGGACAAGGGTCCTACGAGCAGTACTTC. Protein: CASSPGQGSYEQYF.

This chain connects TRBV12-3 or TRBV12-4 to TRBJ1-2, with D possibly being TRBD1 (6 bases). Deletions cut 7 bases from V and 5 bases from J, with 11 bases between. The CDR3 runs to 12 residues. The CDR3 region is CASTRDKYGYTF. The CDR3 coding sequence is TGTGCCAGCACCCGGGACAAGTATGGCTACACCTTC.

The chain has TRBV11-2 and TRBJ1-2; no clear D gene. Trimming left V 3 bases short and J 8 bases short, with 10 bases between. Germline lookup yields CDR1 SGHAT and CDR2 FQNNGV. The CDR3 spans 12 residues. As DNA, the CDR3 is TGTGCCAGCAGCTTTAACTCGGGGGGCTACACCTTC. Its protein is CASSFNSGGYTF.

This sequence joins TRBV5-1 and TRBJ2-3; tentative D call: TRBD2 (5 bases). The CDR3 runs to 14 residues. The V and J ends lost 2 bases and 0 bases respectively, with 7 bases between them. The germline gives CDR1 SGHRS, CDR2 YFSETQ. The CDR3 protein is CASSFPGSTDTQYF. In DNA, the CDR3 is TGCGCCAGCAGCTTTCCGGGAAGCACAGATACGCAGTATTTT.